These T cell receptor beta chains were read from a single sample in a study of T cells in Graves' hyperthyroidism and ophthalmopathy. MiXCR, run by TCRdb on the multiplex PCR reads, gives a single entry per CDR3 protein. The sample yields about 720,000 distinct CDR3 sequences, about 19% seen once. Material for sequencing was blood. The receptors come from a woman between 45 and 60 years old with Graves' hyperthyroidism that later progressed to Graves' ophthalmopathy. CDR3s include the opening cysteine and the closing phenylalanine or tryptophan. Each record gives: D gene, J gene, clone size, V gene, CDR3 DNA, CDR3 protein. A D gene is named only where the DNA matches it firmly. Size values are once, few and many counts, or a class for expanded clones, and some rows have none.

d_call: NA; j_call: TRBJ1-1; clone_size: NA; v_call: TRBV11-2; cdr3_nt: TGTGCCAGCAGCTCGTCGGGGCGACAAGGAATGCAAGCTTTCTTT; cdr3_aa: CASSSSGRQGMQAFF
d_call: NA; j_call: TRBJ2-7; clone_size: many; v_call: TRBV7-9; cdr3_nt: TGTGCCAGCAGCTTTCGACGAGCAGGCGAGCAGTACTTC; cdr3_aa: CASSFRRAGEQYF
d_call: TRBD1; j_call: TRBJ2-5; clone_size: many; v_call: TRBV11-3; cdr3_nt: TGTGCCAGCAGCCCCGGGACAGGACGGGAGACCCAGTACTTC; cdr3_aa: CASSPGTGRETQYF
d_call: NA; j_call: TRBJ2-2; clone_size: many; v_call: TRBV11-2; cdr3_nt: TGTGCCAGCAGCTTCGACAGGATAACCGGGGAGCTGTTTTTT; cdr3_aa: CASSFDRITGELFF
d_call: NA; j_call: TRBJ1-4; clone_size: NA; v_call: TRBV15; cdr3_nt: TGTGCCACCAGTACCATATGGTCAGGGGAAAAACTGTTTTTT; cdr3_aa: CATSTIWSGEKLFF
d_call: NA; j_call: TRBJ2-1; clone_size: few; v_call: TRBV20-1; cdr3_nt: TGCAGTGCTAGACTGCGGGGGCCAAGCTCCTACAATGAGCAGTTCTTC; cdr3_aa: CSARLRGPSSYNEQFF
d_call: NA; j_call: TRBJ2-3; clone_size: many; v_call: TRBV9; cdr3_nt: TGTGCCAGCAGCGTAGGTCTAGTTGGCACAGATACGCAGTATTTT; cdr3_aa: CASSVGLVGTDTQYF
d_call: NA; j_call: TRBJ1-1; clone_size: many; v_call: TRBV9; cdr3_nt: TGTGCCAGCAGCGCAGACGTAAACACTGAAGCTTTCTTT; cdr3_aa: CASSADVNTEAFF
d_call: TRBD2; j_call: TRBJ2-2; clone_size: many; v_call: TRBV11-2; cdr3_nt: TGTGCCAGCAGCTTAGGGACTAGCGCGAACACCGGGGAGCTGTTTTTT; cdr3_aa: CASSLGTSANTGELFF
d_call: TRBD2; j_call: TRBJ2-3; clone_size: NA; v_call: TRBV5-1; cdr3_nt: TGCGCCAGCAGCTTTATAGCGGGTACTAGCACAGATACGCAGTATTTT; cdr3_aa: CASSFIAGTSTDTQYF
d_call: NA; j_call: TRBJ1-5; clone_size: many; v_call: TRBV7-2; cdr3_nt: TGTGCCAGCAGTCAGGTGCACAGTCCAAATCAGCCCCAGCATTTT; cdr3_aa: CASSQVHSPNQPQHF
d_call: NA; j_call: TRBJ2-7; clone_size: NA; v_call: TRBV6-5; cdr3_nt: TGTGCCAGCAGTTACTCGATGGTCGAGCAGTACTTC; cdr3_aa: CASSYSMVEQYF
d_call: NA; j_call: TRBJ2-7; clone_size: many; v_call: TRBV12-3/TRBV12-4; cdr3_nt: TGTGCCAGCAGTTTGGGGCGGTCCGGGAACTCCTACGAGCAGTACTTC; cdr3_aa: CASSLGRSGNSYEQYF
d_call: NA; j_call: TRBJ2-4; clone_size: NA; v_call: TRBV5-1; cdr3_nt: TGTGCCAGCAGCTTCAGGTCGGATCCCAAAAACATTCAGTACTTC; cdr3_aa: CASSFRSDPKNIQYF
d_call: NA; j_call: TRBJ1-6; clone_size: NA; v_call: TRBV10-3; cdr3_nt: TGTGCCATCAGTGAGTCTCGTGGCGGACAAGGGGATTCACCCCTCCACTTT; cdr3_aa: CAISESRGGQGDSPLHF
d_call: NA; j_call: TRBJ2-5; clone_size: many; v_call: TRBV3-1; cdr3_nt: TGTGCCAGCAGCCGTGGTAACCAAGAGACCCAGTACTTC; cdr3_aa: CASSRGNQETQYF
d_call: NA; j_call: TRBJ1-1; clone_size: many; v_call: TRBV5-8; cdr3_nt: TGTGCCAGCAGCTTTGAGGGGCCTGAAGCTTTCTTT; cdr3_aa: CASSFEGPEAFF
d_call: NA; j_call: TRBJ1-3; clone_size: NA; v_call: TRBV9; cdr3_nt: TGTGCCAGCAGCGTAGGTCGTGGACGCCTCTCTGGAAACACCATATATTTT; cdr3_aa: CASSVGRGRLSGNTIYF
d_call: TRBD1; j_call: TRBJ2-5; clone_size: many; v_call: TRBV6-1; cdr3_nt: TGTGCCAGCTCATGGGACAGGGACCAAGAGACCCAGTACTTC; cdr3_aa: CASSWDRDQETQYF
d_call: NA; j_call: TRBJ2-2; clone_size: few; v_call: TRBV5-1; cdr3_nt: TGCGCCAGCAGCTTGGTCACTATTACCGGAGAGCTGTTTTTT; cdr3_aa: CASSLVTITGELFF
d_call: TRBD1; j_call: TRBJ1-4; clone_size: NA; v_call: TRBV5-1; cdr3_nt: TGCGCCAGCAGCGTATCGGACAGGGCGAATGAAAAACTGTTTTTT; cdr3_aa: CASSVSDRANEKLFF
d_call: NA; j_call: TRBJ2-1; clone_size: many; v_call: TRBV29-1; cdr3_nt: TGCAGCGTTTCCTCTAGGAATGAGCAGTTCTTC; cdr3_aa: CSVSSRNEQFF
d_call: TRBD1; j_call: TRBJ2-3; clone_size: few; v_call: TRBV6-1; cdr3_nt: TGTGCCAGCAGCGCAGGGACAGACAGCACAGATACGCAGTATTTT; cdr3_aa: CASSAGTDSTDTQYF
d_call: TRBD1; j_call: TRBJ1-1; clone_size: NA; v_call: TRBV7-6; cdr3_nt: TGTGCCAGCAGCTCCCCGACAGGGGCCATGGACACTGAAGCTTTCTTT; cdr3_aa: CASSSPTGAMDTEAFF
d_call: TRBD1; j_call: TRBJ2-7; clone_size: many; v_call: TRBV6-2/TRBV6-3; cdr3_nt: TGTGCCAGCAGTTACTCAAGACAGGGTTTGGAGCAGTACTTC; cdr3_aa: CASSYSRQGLEQYF
d_call: NA; j_call: TRBJ2-5; clone_size: many; v_call: TRBV20-1; cdr3_nt: TGCAGTGCTAGAAATAGGCGGGGGCCGGGAGGAGAGACCCAGTACTTC; cdr3_aa: CSARNRRGPGGETQYF
d_call: TRBD2; j_call: TRBJ2-5; clone_size: many; v_call: TRBV3-1; cdr3_nt: TGTGCCAGCAGCCAGCGGGGGGAGGAGACCCAGTACTTC; cdr3_aa: CASSQRGEETQYF
d_call: NA; j_call: TRBJ2-2; clone_size: NA; v_call: TRBV6-4; cdr3_nt: TGTGCCAGCGCCAGGGATTACACCGGGGAGCTGTTTTTT; cdr3_aa: CASARDYTGELFF